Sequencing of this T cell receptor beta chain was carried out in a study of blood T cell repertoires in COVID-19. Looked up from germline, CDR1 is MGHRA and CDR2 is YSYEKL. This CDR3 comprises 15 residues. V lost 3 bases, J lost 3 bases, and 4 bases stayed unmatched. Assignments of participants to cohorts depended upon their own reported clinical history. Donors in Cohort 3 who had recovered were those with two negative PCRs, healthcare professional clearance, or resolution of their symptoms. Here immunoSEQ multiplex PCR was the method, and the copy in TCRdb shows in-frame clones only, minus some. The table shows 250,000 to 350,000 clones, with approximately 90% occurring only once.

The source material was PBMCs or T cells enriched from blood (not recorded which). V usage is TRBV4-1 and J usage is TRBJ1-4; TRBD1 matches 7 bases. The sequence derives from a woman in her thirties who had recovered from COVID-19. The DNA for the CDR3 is TGCGCCAGCAGCCAGAGGGGGCAAGCTAATGAAAAACTGTTTTTT. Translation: CASSQRGQANEKLFF.